The clone carrying this T cell receptor (beta chain) has ten or more counts. Trimming removed 3 bases from V and 7 bases from J; junction bases left unmatched: 1. This CDR3 is 13 amino acids long. These data come from a study of T cells in Graves' hyperthyroidism and ophthalmopathy. The investigators amplified TCR beta CDR3 regions from RNA transcripts. An initial round of RT-PCR targeting the TCR CDR3 relied on the HTBI primer set. Each CDR3 protein is one row after TCRdb ran MiXCR on the multiplex PCR reads. The sample gives approximately 400,000 distinct CDR3 sequences, 15% to 17% of which show up once; roughly 26% is in the top ten. The PBMCs were sourced from fresh peripheral blood (about 10 ml).

The sequence was obtained from a woman aged 18-29 years with Graves' hyperthyroidism that later progressed to Graves' ophthalmopathy. Sample: blood. The chain employs TRBV12-3 or TRBV12-4 and TRBJ1-4, with TRBD1 matching over 8 bases. CDR3 sequence (DNA): TGTGCCAGCAGTTTGACAGGGGCTGAAAAACTGTTTTTT. Its protein is CASSLTGAEKLFF.